Listed here are 26 T cell receptor beta chains from one sample, sequenced in a study of regulatory T cells in long-lasting Graves disease. TCR beta libraries were built with iRepertoire HTBI primers and Arm-PCR of CDR3 regions. TCRdb re-derived calls from the multiplex PCR reads in MiXCR, one entry per CDR3 protein. The data show about 560,000 distinct CDR3 sequences, about 16% seen once. Time point given: newly diagnosed GD, antithyroid drugs for less than 3 months. There was RNA extracted from PBMCs, and the TCR library was made from it. This sample also belongs to another study, concerning T cells in Graves' hyperthyroidism and ophthalmopathy.

Sequencing used peripheral blood mononuclear cells (PBMCs), obtained at new diagnosis, from a patient treated with antithyroid drugs. The receptors were sampled from a man aged 18 to 29 with Graves disease.

This clonotype was detected only a few times. J is TRBJ2-1 and V is TRBV25-1, with a possible D match to TRBD2 (6 bases). From germline, CDR1 is MGHDK and CDR2 SYGVNS. The CDR3 extends over 12 amino acids. The ends were cut back, 5 bases at V and 14 bases at J, with 16 bases in the middle. The CDR3, as DNA: TGTGCCAGCAGTTTTAGCGGCCGCAGGGAGTTCTTC. It codes for CASSFSGRREFF.

This clonotype was observed a few times. The conserved final phenylalanine or tryptophan is absent from the CDR3, which likely points to a read error. This sequence joins TRBV2 and TRBJ2-5; D perhaps matches TRBD1 (5 bases). Germline CDR1 is SNHLY and CDR2 is FYNNEI. The CDR3 sequence is 13 residues long. Trimming took 7 bases from V and 2 from J, leaving 11 bases between them. DNA for the CDR3: TGTGCCAGCAAGCCCCCAGGGCAAGAGACCCAGTACCTC. It yields the protein CASKPPGQETQYL.

This clonotype was counted ten times or more. V gene TRBV20-1 combines with J gene TRBJ2-1; maybe TRBD1 (6 bases). CDR3 length: 14 residues. Germline values: CDR1 DFQATT, CDR2 SNEGSKA (reference sequence). Deletions cut 4 bases from V and 7 bases from J, with 17 bases between. The CDR3 reads CSATRGPGVNEQFF. As DNA, the CDR3 is TGCAGTGCTACCAGGGGCCCTGGAGTGAATGAGCAGTTCTTC.

This clonotype has only a few counts. The CDR3 here is CASSLASTNEKLFF. In DNA form, the CDR3 reads TGTGCCAGCAGCTTGGCCTCAACTAATGAAAAACTGTTTTTT. This chain connects TRBV5-5 to TRBJ1-4, with no clear D. This CDR3 has 14 amino acids. V dropped 0 bases and J dropped 0 bases, with 3 bases sitting between them. CDR1 is SGHKS and CDR2 is YYEKEE in the germline V gene (reference sequence).

The chain joins TRBV29-1 to TRBJ2-1; either TRBD1 or TRBD2 may supply D (5 bases each). Germline-derived CDR1 and CDR2 are SQVTM and ANQGSEA. V lost 3 bases and J 7 bases, leaving 10 bases between the germline ends. This CDR3 is 12 amino acids long. The CDR3 here is CSVDGGVNEQFF. In DNA form, the CDR3 reads TGCAGCGTTGATGGGGGTGTGAATGAGCAGTTCTTC.

The rearrangement joins TRBV4-1 to TRBJ2-2, with 7 nucleotides matching TRBD2. CDR1 MGHRA and CDR2 YSYEKL come from the germline V gene. V dropped 1 base and J dropped 1; count of bases not matched to a gene: 3. The CDR3 consists of 16 residues. The CDR3 DNA reads as TGCGCCAGCAGCCAAGGCGCTAGCGGGAACACCGGGGAGCTGTTTTTT. Translating it yields CASSQGASGNTGELFF.

In this sample, this clonotype turned up a few times. The J gene is TRBJ2-6, the V gene TRBV24-1; TRBD1 or TRBD2 may be the D gene (5 bases each). Germline CDR1 and CDR2: KGHDR and SFDVKD. This CDR3 is 16 amino acids long. The ends were cut back, 4 bases at V and 0 bases at J, with 9 bases in the middle. Here the CDR3 reads CATSDMGDSGANVLTF. Written as DNA, the CDR3 is TGTGCCACCAGTGACATGGGGGACTCTGGGGCCAACGTCCTGACTTTC.

Many counts were recorded for this clonotype. The V and J genes are TRBV27 and TRBJ2-7; the match to TRBD1 covers 7 bases. There are 14 residues in the CDR3. Germline assignment: CDR1 MNHEY and CDR2 SMNVEV (reference sequence). J was trimmed by 1 base and V by 3 bases; bases with no gene match: 3. The CDR3 spells CASSLMGQSYEQYF. The DNA for the CDR3 is TGTGCCAGCAGTTTGATGGGACAGTCCTACGAGCAGTACTTC.

In its sample, this clonotype was seen many times. The chain couples TRBV6-1 to TRBJ2-7; TRBD2 agrees at 10 bases. Germline V gene lookup returns CDR1 MNHNS and CDR2 SASEGT. The length of the CDR3 is 15 residues. Trimming cost V 6 bases and J 6 bases; bases outside gene matches: 11. For the CDR3, the DNA is TGTGCCAGCAGCCCCTTAGCGGGAGGACCGATCGAGCAGTACTTC. Protein product: CASSPLAGGPIEQYF.

J is TRBJ2-6 and V is TRBV19, with D unresolved. This CDR3 is built from 18 residues. The V gene's germline CDR1 is LNHDA and CDR2 SQIVND (reference sequence). Trimming removed 5 bases from V and 0 bases from J, with 17 bases in between. The CDR3 DNA follows: TGTGCCAGTAGTCCTATGGATTTTCGGGCCTCTGGGGCCAACGTCCTGACTTTC. Translated: CASSPMDFRASGANVLTF. Full variable domain (remainder filled in from reference TRBV19 and TRBJ2-6): DGGITQSPKYLFRKEGQNVTLSCEQNLNHDAMYWYRQDPGQGLRLIYYSQIVNDFQKGDIAEGYSVSREKKESFPLTVTSAQKNPTAFYLCASSPMDFRASGANVLTFGAGSRLTVL.

This chain links TRBV7-6 with TRBJ1-2, with D maybe TRBD1 (6 bases). Germline CDR1 and CDR2: SGHVS and FNYEAQ. Between the trimmed V and J ends, which lost 0 bases and 8 bases, there was a span of 10 bases. The CDR3 covers 13 residues. CDR3 residues: CASSLAGAKGYTF. CDR3 sequence (DNA): TGTGCCAGCAGCTTAGCGGGGGCGAAGGGCTACACCTTC. Supplemented by reference TRBV7-6 and TRBJ1-2, the full variable domain reads GAGVSQSPRYKVTKRGQDVALRCDPISGHVSLYWYRQALGQGPEFLTYFNYEAQQDKSGLPNDRFSAERPEGSISTLTIQRTEQRDSAMYRCASSLAGAKGYTFGSGTRLTVV.

In its sample, this clonotype was seen a few times. The genes are TRBV20-1 and TRBJ1-6; D call uncertain. CDR3 length equals 14 residues. The V end lost 6 bases, the J end lost 0 bases, and 9 bases lay between the germline ends. Germline CDR1 and CDR2: DFQATT and SNEGSKA (reference sequence). The CDR3 DNA sequence: TGCAGTGCGCCGCCCCCCTCCTATAATTCACCCCTCCACTTT. Encoded protein: CSAPPPSYNSPLHF.

The sample holds many counts of this clonotype. The rearrangement uses TRBV28 and TRBJ1-1; 9 positions agree with TRBD1. CDR1 and CDR2 (germline): MDHEN, SYDVKM. The CDR3 spans 18 residues. J was trimmed by 1 base and V by 5 bases; bases with no gene match: 14. As DNA, the CDR3 is TGTGCCAGCAGTGTCTGGGCGGGACAGGGAGTGGCGAACACTGAAGCTTTCTTT. Residues: CASSVWAGQGVANTEAFF.

This clonotype was counted many times. The chain uses TRBV7-9 and TRBJ2-7; 7 positions match TRBD1. Germline values: CDR1 SEHNR, CDR2 FQNEAQ (reference sequence). V trimming: 2 bases; J trimming: 2 bases; junction bases outside the gene matches: 6. The CDR3 is made up of 15 amino acids. CDR3 bases: TGTGCCAGCAGCTTAACCGACAGGGAAGCCTACGAGCAGTACTTC. Amino acid sequence: CASSLTDREAYEQYF.

J is TRBJ1-4 and V is TRBV12-5, with a weak D call TRBD1 (6 bases). Germline V lookup: CDR1 LGHNT, CDR2 FRNRAP. The length of the CDR3 is 14 residues. Trimming pared 6 bases from V and 8 bases from J, leaving 16 bases between. The CDR3 nucleotides read TGTGCTAGTGGCACAGACGGGACAAACGAAAAACTGTTTTTT. Encoded protein: CASGTDGTNEKLFF.

Concerning this clonotype: One junction end disagrees with the germline gene, perhaps due to a read error. The V and J genes are TRBV2 and TRBJ1-2; TRBD1 matches 7 bases. CDR1 and CDR2 from the germline V gene are SNHLY and FYNNEI. The CDR3 covers 13 residues. The CDR3 nucleotides read TGTGCCAGAGTCACAGACAGGGTGGAAGGCTTCACCTTC. Its protein is CARVTDRVEGFTF.

CDR3 sequence (DNA): TGTGCCAGCAGCTTTTACCAGTCCAATGAGCAGTTCTTC. Amino acids: CASSFYQSNEQFF. The V gene is TRBV7-9, the J gene TRBJ2-1, with D unclear. CDR1 is SEHNR, CDR2 FQNEAQ, per germline (reference sequence). Trimming removed 3 bases from V and 6 bases from J, with 9 bases in between. The CDR3 extends over 13 amino acids.

The J gene is TRBJ2-2, the V gene TRBV12-3 or TRBV12-4; either TRBD1 or TRBD2 may fit D (5 bases each). Trimming took off 8 bases at V and 5 bases at J, with 9 bases between the two ends. The CDR3 has 12 residues. CDR3 coding DNA: TGTGCCAGCCCCGGGACGACCGGGGAGCTGTTTTTT. It encodes CASPGTTGELFF.

The gene calls are TRBV5-1 and TRBJ1-6; 9 nucleotides align to TRBD1. The CDR3 has 15 residues. Germline CDR1 and CDR2: SGHRS and YFSETQ. The V segment lost 0 bases and the J segment 10 bases; nucleotides outside the gene matches: 5. The CDR3, as DNA: TGCGCCAGCAGCTTGGAGGGACAGGGCCTCTCACCCCTCCACTTT. Translated, it gives CASSLEGQGLSPLHF.

The chain recombines TRBV9 with TRBJ1-6; possible D gene TRBD1, 5 bases. Germline V gives CDR1 SGDLS, CDR2 YYNGEE. With 0 bases removed from V and 4 bases from J, the gap between germline ends came to 8 bases. The CDR3 runs 15 residues. In DNA, the CDR3 is TGTGCCAGCAGCGTAGGGGGGGGATATAATTCACCCCTCCACTTT. It yields the protein CASSVGGGYNSPLHF.

The chain is built from TRBV11-3 and TRBJ2-2; D possibly corresponds to TRBD1 (5 bases). CDR1 SGHNT and CDR2 YENEEA come from the germline V gene. Trimming removed 5 bases at V and 6 bases at J, with 13 bases between. This CDR3 spans 14 amino acids. The CDR3 sequence: CASSLMGQAGELFF. Here the CDR3 DNA reads TGTGCCAGCAGCCTCATGGGGCAGGCCGGGGAGCTGTTTTTT.

V usage is TRBV14 and J usage is TRBJ2-6, with 12 bases lining up with TRBD1. J gave up 3 bases and V 4 bases, and 10 bases lay outside the gene matches. Looked up from germline, CDR1 is SGHDN and CDR2 is FVKESK. This CDR3 spans 19 amino acids. CDR3 residues: CASSPLPGQGARGANVLTF. The CDR3 DNA reads as TGTGCCAGCAGCCCTCTCCCGGGACAGGGGGCGCGTGGGGCCAACGTCCTGACTTTC.

This clonotype has ten or more counts. CDR3 in amino acids: CASSLAGPDTEAFF. The DNA of the CDR3 is TGCGCCAGCAGCTTGGCCGGGCCGGACACTGAAGCTTTCTTT. The rearrangement joins TRBV5-1 to TRBJ1-1; D remains unclear. Germline values: CDR1 SGHRS, CDR2 YFSETQ. The V gene lost 0 bases and the J gene lost 3 bases, with 9 bases spanning the gap. The CDR3 covers 14 residues. The entire variable domain, with the rest obtained from reference TRBV5-1 and TRBJ1-1, is as follows: KAGVTQTPRYLIKTRGQQVTLSCSPISGHRSVSWYQQTPGQGLQFLFEYFSETQRNKGNFPGRFSGRQFSNSRSEMNVSTLELGDSALYLCASSLAGPDTEAFFGQGTRLTVV.

This clonotype was recorded many times. This chain joins TRBV7-2 and TRBJ2-7, with no clear D. The CDR3 has 14 residues. From germline, CDR1 is SGHTA and CDR2 FQGNSA. The germline V and J ends were trimmed by 0 bases and 4 bases, with 10 bases remaining between them. The CDR3 here is CASSLALTSYEQYF. CDR3 coding DNA: TGTGCCAGCAGCTTAGCGCTGACCTCTTACGAGCAGTACTTC. The full variable domain, its missing parts supplied by reference TRBV7-2 and TRBJ2-7, is GAGVSQSPSNKVTEKGKDVELRCDPISGHTALYWYRQSLGQGLEFLIYFQGNSAPDKSGLPSDRFSAERTGGSVSTLTIQRTQQEDSAVYLCASSLALTSYEQYFGPGTRLTVT.

The chain combines TRBV7-2 with TRBJ1-3, with TRBD1 identical over 7 bases. Germline V CDR1 and CDR2: SGHTA, FQGNSA. CDR3 length: 16 amino acids. V lost 4 bases to trimming and J lost 1 base; unmatched junction nucleotides: 7. CDR3 amino acids: CASSYATQGSGNTIYF. DNA for the CDR3: TGTGCCAGCAGCTACGCAACACAGGGGTCTGGAAACACCATATATTTT.

There are many counts of this clonotype. The CDR3 region has the DNA TGCGCCAGCAGCTTTCAGGGACAGCGGAACTACGAGCAGTACTTC. Its protein is CASSFQGQRNYEQYF. The chain joins TRBV5-1 to TRBJ2-7; 7 positions agree with TRBD1. The CDR3 totals 15 residues. The V gene end was trimmed by 2 bases and the J gene end by 3 bases; junction bases not matched to a gene: 8. CDR1 is SGHRS and CDR2 is YFSETQ in the germline V gene.